These 26 T cell receptor beta chains originate from one sample sequenced in a study of OX40 agonist ivuxolimab in advanced cancers. Generated by immunoSEQ multiplex PCR, the TCRdb table keeps only in-frame clones and is missing some. The sample contains tens of thousands of clones, roughly 90% of which appear only once. The starting material was CD4+ or CD8+ T cells sorted from blood, obtained in a trial of the OX40 agonist ivuxolimab. Every receptor here comes from an adult with an advanced solid tumor such as melanoma, head and neck, liver or kidney cancer.

The chain employs TRBV4-1 and TRBJ1-1; D is perhaps TRBD1 (5 bases). The CDR3 runs to 16 residues. Germline V gene sequence: CDR1 MGHRA, CDR2 YSYEKL. With 4 bases removed from V and 1 base from J, the gap between germline ends came to 16 bases. The CDR3 DNA sequence: TGCGCCAGCAGCCCGATAATGGGACCACCGAACACTGAAGCTTTCTTT. Translation: CASSPIMGPPNTEAFF.

The genes are TRBV19 and TRBJ1-5, with D uncertain. Germline-derived CDR1 and CDR2 are LNHDA and SQIVND (reference sequence). V shed 5 bases and J shed 4 bases, with 9 bases lying between them. The CDR3 runs 13 residues. The CDR3 protein is CASSLRDNQPQHF. As DNA, the CDR3 is TGTGCCAGTAGTTTACGGGATAATCAGCCCCAGCATTTT.

The J gene is TRBJ1-5, the V gene TRBV28; possibly TRBD1 for D (5 bases). V shed 5 bases and J shed 5 bases, with 13 bases lying between them. Germline CDR1 and CDR2: MDHEN and SYDVKM. This CDR3 has 14 amino acids. CDR3 nucleotides: TGTGCCAGCAGTGGGGGGACCGGGCATCAGCCCCAGCATTTT. Amino acid sequence: CASSGGTGHQPQHF.

V usage is TRBV11-3 and J usage is TRBJ2-7; D might be TRBD2 (6 bases). V was trimmed by 0 bases and J by 3 bases, leaving 12 bases between them. The CDR3 spans 15 residues. The germline V gene encodes CDR1 SGHNT and CDR2 YENEEA. CDR3 region: CASSLEGGEVYEQYF. For the CDR3, the DNA is TGTGCCAGCAGCTTAGAGGGGGGAGAGGTCTACGAGCAGTACTTC.

This sequence joins TRBV30 and TRBJ2-3; tentative D call: TRBD2 (6 bases). The V and J ends lost 8 bases and 8 bases respectively, with 20 bases between them. CDR3 length: 13 residues. Germline CDR1 is GTSNPN and CDR2 is SVGIG (reference sequence). Here the CDR3 reads CAVWGLGTGTQYF. CDR3 DNA: TGTGCCGTGTGGGGACTTGGGACGGGTACGCAGTATTTT.

This clone was picked up a small number of times. The chain is built from TRBV6-5 and TRBJ2-1; 11 nucleotides line up with TRBD1. The CDR3 is 14 residues long. Trimming removed 6 bases from V and 9 bases from J; junction bases left unmatched: 7. CDR1 and CDR2 (germline): MNHEY, SVGAGI. The CDR3 nucleotides are TGTGCCAGCAGAAGGGACAGGGGGTCCTTTGAGCAGTTCTTC. Translated: CASRRDRGSFEQFF.

The chain employs TRBV4-1 and TRBJ2-5; 7 bases fit TRBD1. This CDR3 comprises 18 residues. J lost 3 bases, V lost 3 bases, and 16 bases had no gene match. Germline V gene sequence: CDR1 MGHRA, CDR2 YSYEKL. CDR3 DNA: TGCGCCAGCAGCCATCAAACGTCACCGGGACAGCAAAAAGAGACCCAGTACTTC. Translating it yields CASSHQTSPGQQKETQYF.

The V and J genes are TRBV28 and TRBJ1-5; 11 bases line up with TRBD1. V trimming: 6 bases; J trimming: 5 bases; junction bases outside the gene matches: 6. There are 15 residues in the CDR3. Germline CDR1 reads MDHEN; CDR2 reads SYDVKM. The CDR3 sequence is CASSDWDRGDQPQHF. The CDR3 nucleotides read TGTGCCAGCAGCGACTGGGACAGGGGGGATCAGCCCCAGCATTTT.

In its sample, this clone was seen once. The chain joins TRBV5-1 to TRBJ1-6; D may be TRBD1 (5 bases). The V gene lost 0 bases and the J gene lost 0 bases, with 7 bases spanning the gap. In germline, CDR1 is SGHRS, CDR2 YFSETQ. The CDR3 totals 16 residues. The CDR3, as DNA: TGCGCCAGCAGCTTGGGGGGCAGCTCCTATAATTCACCCCTCCACTTT. Translating gives CASSLGGSSYNSPLHF.

The chain carries TRBV12-5 and TRBJ2-7, with TRBD1 identical over 10 bases. CDR3 size: 15 residues. V was pared by 5 bases and J by 2 bases, with 6 bases of the junction left unmatched. Germline assignment: CDR1 LGHNT and CDR2 FRNRAP. The CDR3 DNA sequence: TGTGCTAGTGGTACGCCGGGACAGGGGACCTACGAGCAGTACTTC. This gives the protein CASGTPGQGTYEQYF.

The chain has TRBV6-5 and TRBJ2-5, with D perhaps TRBD2 (6 bases). The CDR3 totals 15 residues. Germline loops: CDR1 MNHEY, CDR2 SVGAGI. With 2 bases removed from V and 2 bases from J, the gap between germline ends came to 12 bases. CDR3 in DNA: TGTGCCAGCAGTTACGGGACTGGGGGTCAAGAGACCCAGTACTTC. It specifies CASSYGTGGQETQYF.

This clone was observed once. The chain is built from TRBV7-2 and TRBJ2-7; 12 bases are a match to TRBD2. The CDR3 extends over 15 amino acids. CDR1 is SGHTA, CDR2 FQGNSA, per germline. V was clipped by 1 base and J by 7 bases; unmatched bases: 5. Here the CDR3 reads CASSLVSSGRGEQYF. In DNA, the CDR3 is TGTGCCAGCAGCTTAGTATCTAGCGGGAGGGGTGAGCAGTACTTC. Combining the CDR3 with reference TRBV7-2 and TRBJ2-7 gives the whole variable domain GAGVSQSPSNKVTEKGKDVELRCDPISGHTALYWYRQSLGQGLEFLIYFQGNSAPDKSGLPSDRFSAERTGGSVSTLTIQRTQQEDSAVYLCASSLVSSGRGEQYFGPGTRLTVT.

The chain joins TRBV2 to TRBJ1-1; D may be TRBD1 (6 bases). With 4 bases removed from V and 7 bases from J, the gap between germline ends came to 10 bases. The germline gives CDR1 SNHLY, CDR2 FYNNEI. The CDR3 spans 12 residues. This CDR3 is CASSGAGDEAFF. CDR3 DNA sequence: TGTGCCAGCAGTGGTGCAGGGGATGAAGCTTTCTTT.

J is TRBJ1-5 and V is TRBV27, with D unclear. V was shortened by 0 bases and J by 3 bases, with 9 bases between the two germline ends. This CDR3 has 15 residues. Per germline, CDR1 MNHEY and CDR2 SMNVEV (reference sequence). The CDR3 spells CASSLSVGFNQPQHF. The DNA of the CDR3 is TGTGCCAGCAGTTTATCGGTGGGATTCAATCAGCCCCAGCATTTT.

The chain employs TRBV21-1 and TRBJ2-3. TRBV21-1 represents a pseudogene. CDR3 length: 15 residues. CDR3 residues: CASSPPRTFTDTQYF. In DNA form, the CDR3 reads TGTGCCAGCAGCCCTCCTAGGACGTTCACAGATACGCAGTATTTT.

This chain joins TRBV5-5 and TRBJ1-1, with 7 bases fitting TRBD1. The V gene's germline CDR1 is SGHKS and CDR2 YYEKEE (reference sequence). This CDR3 comprises 13 residues. V lost 2 bases to trimming and J lost 5 bases; unmatched junction nucleotides: 3. The CDR3 sequence is CASSFQGGTEAFF. The CDR3 DNA reads TGTGCCAGCAGCTTCCAGGGGGGGACTGAAGCTTTCTTT.

The chain's CDR3 is CASPGVSGNQPQHF. For the CDR3, the DNA is TGTGCCAGCCCTGGGGTTTCGGGCAATCAGCCCCAGCATTTT. The chain employs TRBV5-4 and TRBJ1-5, with D unclear. CDR1 is SGHNT and CDR2 is YYREEE in the germline V gene (reference sequence). Trimming took 7 bases from V and 2 from J, leaving 13 bases between them. This CDR3 comprises 14 residues.

This clone showed up just once. The genes are TRBV7-9 and TRBJ1-1, with 7 bases matching TRBD1. Trimming took 0 bases from V and 0 from J; bases not matched to a gene: 1. In germline, CDR1 is SEHNR, CDR2 FQNEAQ (reference sequence). This CDR3 comprises 15 residues. The CDR3 loop is CASSLAGGLNTEAFF. The CDR3 DNA reads TGTGCCAGCAGCTTAGCAGGGGGCTTGAACACTGAAGCTTTCTTT.

The chain joins TRBV6-6 to TRBJ1-5; 7 nucleotides line up with TRBD1. Germline CDR1 reads MNHNY; CDR2 reads SVGAGI (reference sequence). The CDR3 length is 15 residues. V dropped 7 bases and J dropped 5; count of bases not matched to a gene: 11. The CDR3, as DNA: TGTGCCAGCATTAAGGGTACAGGGGTCTATCAGCCCCAGCATTTT. It translates to CASIKGTGVYQPQHF.

J is TRBJ2-2 and V is TRBV7-2; 10 nucleotides agree with TRBD1. V was clipped by 5 bases and J by 6 bases; unmatched bases: 6. This CDR3 is built from 15 residues. CDR1 is SGHTA, CDR2 FQGNSA, per germline. CDR3 DNA sequence: TGTGCCAGCAGCCAGGGGACAGGGGTGCCCGGGGAGCTGTTTTTT. Protein product: CASSQGTGVPGELFF.

This chain links TRBV4-2 with TRBJ2-7; either TRBD1 or TRBD2 may fit D (5 bases each). CDR1 and CDR2 from the germline V gene are LGHNA and YNFKEQ. The V and J ends lost 1 base and 6 bases respectively, with 10 bases between them. This CDR3 has 13 residues. CDR3 residues: CASSQGEGREQYF. CDR3 in DNA: TGTGCCAGCAGCCAAGGAGAGGGGCGCGAGCAGTACTTC.

The CDR3 bases are TGTGCCACCAGCAGAGATAACCCCTCAAGATACGAGCAGTACTTC. Its protein is CATSRDNPSRYEQYF. The V call is TRBV15, the J call TRBJ2-7; D is unresolved. The germline gives CDR1 LNHNV, CDR2 YYDKDF (reference sequence). This CDR3 region has 15 residues. V lost 0 bases and J lost 4, with 13 bases in between.

This chain links TRBV11-3 with TRBJ2-7; 8 nucleotides line up with TRBD2. The junction had 2 bases not matched to a gene; V was cut back by 2 bases and J by 2 bases. The CDR3 sequence is 14 residues long. Germline V gene sequence: CDR1 SGHNT, CDR2 YENEEA. CDR3 sequence: CASSLPGLAYEQYF. The DNA of the CDR3 is TGTGCCAGCAGCTTACCGGGACTAGCCTACGAGCAGTACTTC.

CDR3 sequence reads: CASSINTGYGYTF. The CDR3 region has the DNA TGTGCCAGCAGCATTAACACAGGGTATGGCTACACCTTC. The chain is built from TRBV5-4 and TRBJ1-2; D is perhaps TRBD1 (6 bases). The CDR3 is 13 residues long. Trimming left V 4 bases short and J 5 bases short, with 12 bases between. Germline V CDR1 and CDR2: SGHNT, YYREEE (reference sequence).

The CDR3 DNA sequence: TGCAGCGTTGAAGAGCGGTCAGGGGTTTCAGAGACCCAGTACTTC. Amino acids: CSVEERSGVSETQYF. This chain uses TRBV29-1 with TRBJ2-5; tentatively, D is TRBD1 (6 bases). Germline CDR1 SQVTM, CDR2 ANQGSEA. V was shortened by 0 bases and J by 4 bases, with 15 bases between the two germline ends. The CDR3 is made up of 15 amino acids.

This clone occurred once. The rearrangement joins TRBV9 to TRBJ2-1, with TRBD1 matching 7 bases. This CDR3 has 14 amino acids. CDR1 is SGDLS, CDR2 YYNGEE, per germline. V trimming: 1 base; J trimming: 10 bases; junction bases outside the gene matches: 8. The CDR3 sequence: CASSVRGPPGEQFF. CDR3 nucleotide sequence: TGTGCCAGCAGCGTAAGGGGGCCGCCTGGGGAGCAGTTCTTC.